This entry concerns a single T cell receptor (beta chain). These data originate in a study of cytomegalovirus exposure and HLA in healthy donors. Primers included in the PCR were 60 Vbeta and 13 Jbeta primers. The protocol was immunoSEQ multiplex PCR, while the TCRdb copy is restricted to in-frame clones and leaves out a portion. The profile shows approximately 150,000 clones, 81% of them singletons. The CDR3 loop spans 13 amino acids. V was trimmed by 9 bases and J by 0 bases, leaving 8 bases between them. CDR1 is MGHRA, CDR2 YSYEKL, per germline. Sequenced input: PBMCs. The sequence derives from a woman aged 18-29 years in good health and CMV-seropositive. This chain uses TRBV4-1 with TRBJ2-2; D uncertain. The CDR3 region has the DNA TGCGCCAGTCGAGCATCGAACACCGGGGAGCTGTTTTTT. Encoded protein: CASRASNTGELFF.